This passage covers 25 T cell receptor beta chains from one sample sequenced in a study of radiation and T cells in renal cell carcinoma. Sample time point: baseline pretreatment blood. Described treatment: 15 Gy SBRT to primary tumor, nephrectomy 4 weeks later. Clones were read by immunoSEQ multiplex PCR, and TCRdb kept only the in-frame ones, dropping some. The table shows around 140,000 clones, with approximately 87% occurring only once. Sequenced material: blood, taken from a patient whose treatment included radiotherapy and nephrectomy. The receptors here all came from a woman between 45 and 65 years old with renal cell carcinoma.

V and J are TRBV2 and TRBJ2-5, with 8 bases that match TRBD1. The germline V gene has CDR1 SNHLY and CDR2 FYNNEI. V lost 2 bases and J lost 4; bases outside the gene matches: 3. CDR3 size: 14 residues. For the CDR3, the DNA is TGTGCCAGCAGTGAACTCGGACAGGGAGAGACCCAGTACTTC. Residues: CASSELGQGETQYF.

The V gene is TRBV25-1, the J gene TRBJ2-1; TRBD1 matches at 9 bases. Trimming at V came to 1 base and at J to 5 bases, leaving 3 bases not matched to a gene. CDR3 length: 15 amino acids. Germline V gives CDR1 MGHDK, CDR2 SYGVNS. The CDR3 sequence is CASSEWGQGHNEQFF. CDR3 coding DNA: TGTGCCAGCAGTGAATGGGGACAGGGACACAATGAGCAGTTCTTC. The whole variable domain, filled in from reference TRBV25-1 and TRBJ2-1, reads EADIYQTPRYLVIGTGKKITLECSQTMGHDKMYWYQQDPGMELHLIHYSYGVNSTEKGDLSSESTVSRIRTEHFPLTLESARPSHTSQYLCASSEWGQGHNEQFFGPGTRLTVL.

The CDR3 sequence is CASSGSRDSLAGAFF. The CDR3 DNA reads as TGCGCCAGCAGTGGCTCCCGGGACAGCCTTGCCGGAGCTTTCTTT. The V call is TRBV10-1, the J call TRBJ1-1, with 7 positions matching TRBD1. Losses at the gene ends were 4 bases for V and 10 bases for J; bases not matched to a gene: 15. In germline, CDR1 is WNHNN, CDR2 SYGVQD (reference sequence). The CDR3 has 15 residues.

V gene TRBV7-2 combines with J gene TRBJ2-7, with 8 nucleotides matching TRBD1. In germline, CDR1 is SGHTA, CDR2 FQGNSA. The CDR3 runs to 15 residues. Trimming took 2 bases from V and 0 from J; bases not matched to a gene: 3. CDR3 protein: CASSLRTGPSYEQYF. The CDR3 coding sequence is TGTGCCAGCAGCTTACGGACAGGGCCCTCCTACGAGCAGTACTTC.

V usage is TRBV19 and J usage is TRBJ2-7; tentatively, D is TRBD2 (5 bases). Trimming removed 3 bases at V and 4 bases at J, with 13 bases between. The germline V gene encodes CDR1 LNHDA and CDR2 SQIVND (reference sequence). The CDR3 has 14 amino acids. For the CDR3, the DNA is TGTGCCAGTAGTATTGAGGGTTTTGAGTACGAGCAGTACTTC. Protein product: CASSIEGFEYEQYF.

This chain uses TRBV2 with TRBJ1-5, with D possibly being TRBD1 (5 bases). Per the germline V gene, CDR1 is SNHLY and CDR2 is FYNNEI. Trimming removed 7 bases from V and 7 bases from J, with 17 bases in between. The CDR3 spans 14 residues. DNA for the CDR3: TGTGCCAGCATGAGGGGCCCGATGGGCCAGCCCCAGCATTTT. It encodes CASMRGPMGQPQHF.

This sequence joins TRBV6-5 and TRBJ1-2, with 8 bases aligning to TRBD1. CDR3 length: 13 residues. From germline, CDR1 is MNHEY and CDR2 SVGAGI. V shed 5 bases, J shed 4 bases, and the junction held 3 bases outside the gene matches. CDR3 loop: CASSRQGFYGYTF. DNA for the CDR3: TGTGCCAGCAGTAGACAGGGGTTCTATGGCTACACCTTC.

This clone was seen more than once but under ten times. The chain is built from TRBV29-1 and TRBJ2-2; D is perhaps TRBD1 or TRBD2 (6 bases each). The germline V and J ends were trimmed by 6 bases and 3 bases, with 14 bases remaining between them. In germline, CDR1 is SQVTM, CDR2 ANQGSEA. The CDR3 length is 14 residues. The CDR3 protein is CSVVTGAYTGELFF. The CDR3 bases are TGCAGCGTGGTGACGGGGGCTTACACCGGGGAGCTGTTTTTT.

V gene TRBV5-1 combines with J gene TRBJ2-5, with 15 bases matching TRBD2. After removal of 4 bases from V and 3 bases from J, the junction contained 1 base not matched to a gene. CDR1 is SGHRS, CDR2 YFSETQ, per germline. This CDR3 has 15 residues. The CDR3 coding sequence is TGCGCCAGCAGCCGGACTAGCGGGAGGGAAGAGACCCAGTACTTC. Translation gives CASSRTSGREETQYF.

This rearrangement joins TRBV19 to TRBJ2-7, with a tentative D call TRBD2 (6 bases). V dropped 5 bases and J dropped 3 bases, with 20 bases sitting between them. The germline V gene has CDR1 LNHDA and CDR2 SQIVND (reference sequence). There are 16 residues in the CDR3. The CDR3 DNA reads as TGTGCCAGTAGTCTTTCCGGGACTCGATGGGGCTACGAGCAGTACTTC. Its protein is CASSLSGTRWGYEQYF.

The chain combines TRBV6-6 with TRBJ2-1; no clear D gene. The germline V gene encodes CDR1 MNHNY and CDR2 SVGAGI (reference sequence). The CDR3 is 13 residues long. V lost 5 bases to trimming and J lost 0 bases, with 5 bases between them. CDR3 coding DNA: TGTGCCAGCAGTCGTAGCTCCTACAATGAGCAGTTCTTC. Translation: CASSRSSYNEQFF.

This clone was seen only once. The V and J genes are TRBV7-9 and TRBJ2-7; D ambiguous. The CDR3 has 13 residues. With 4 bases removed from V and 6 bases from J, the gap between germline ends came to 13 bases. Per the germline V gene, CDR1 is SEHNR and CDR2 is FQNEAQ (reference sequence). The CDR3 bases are TGTGCCAGCAGCTCCTCTATTGGTAGCGAGCAGTACTTC. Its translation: CASSSSIGSEQYF. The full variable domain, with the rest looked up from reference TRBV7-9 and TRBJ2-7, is DTGVSQNPRHKITKRGQNVTFRCDPISEHNRLYWYRQTLGQGPEFLTYFQNEAQLEKSRLLSDRFSAERPKGSFSTLEIQRTEQGDSAMYLCASSSSIGSEQYFGPGTRLTVT.

The chain's CDR3 is CASNLGESANTGELFF. The CDR3, as DNA: TGCGCCAGCAACTTAGGGGAATCCGCGAACACCGGGGAGCTGTTTTTT. The chain carries TRBV5-1 and TRBJ2-2, with a tentative D call TRBD1 (5 bases). The ends were cut back, 6 bases at V and 0 bases at J, with 15 bases in the middle. Per the germline V gene, CDR1 is SGHRS and CDR2 is YFSETQ. The CDR3 runs to 16 residues.

CDR3 DNA: TGTGCCAGCAGCCAAGATGGTTGGGGGAAGGATCCTGAAGCTTTCTTT. Amino acid sequence: CASSQDGWGKDPEAFF. The J gene is TRBJ1-1, the V gene TRBV14; D is possibly TRBD1 (5 bases). The CDR3 extends over 16 amino acids. The V end was cut by 0 bases, the J end by 6 bases, with 17 bases between. Germline V gene data show CDR1 as SGHDN and CDR2 as FVKESK.

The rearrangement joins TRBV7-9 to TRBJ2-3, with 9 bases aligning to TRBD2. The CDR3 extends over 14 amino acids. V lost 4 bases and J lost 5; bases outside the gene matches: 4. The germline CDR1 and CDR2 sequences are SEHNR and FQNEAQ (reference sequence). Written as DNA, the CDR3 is TGTGCCAGCAGCTCGACTAGCGGCGGAGATACGCAGTATTTT. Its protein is CASSSTSGGDTQYF. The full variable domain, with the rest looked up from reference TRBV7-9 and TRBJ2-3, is DTGVSQNPRHKITKRGQNVTFRCDPISEHNRLYWYRQTLGQGPEFLTYFQNEAQLEKSRLLSDRFSAERPKGSFSTLEIQRTEQGDSAMYLCASSSTSGGDTQYFGPGTRLTVL.

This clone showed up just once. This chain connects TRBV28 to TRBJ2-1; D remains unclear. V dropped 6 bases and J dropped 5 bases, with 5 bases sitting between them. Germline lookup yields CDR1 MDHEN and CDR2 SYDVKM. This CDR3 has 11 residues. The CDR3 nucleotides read TGTGCCAGCAGAGTACACAATGAGCAGTTCTTC. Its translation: CASRVHNEQFF.

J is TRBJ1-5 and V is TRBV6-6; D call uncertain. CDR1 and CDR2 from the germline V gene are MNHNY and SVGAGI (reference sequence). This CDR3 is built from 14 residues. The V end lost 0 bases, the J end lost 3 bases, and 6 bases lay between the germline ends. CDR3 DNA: TGTGCCAGCAGTTACTCGCGGACCAATCAGCCCCAGCATTTT. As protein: CASSYSRTNQPQHF.

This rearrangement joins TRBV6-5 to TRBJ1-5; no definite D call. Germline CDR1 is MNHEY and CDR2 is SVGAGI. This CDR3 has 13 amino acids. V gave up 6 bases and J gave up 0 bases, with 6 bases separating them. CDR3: CASRWDSNQPQHF. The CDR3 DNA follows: TGTGCCAGCAGATGGGATAGCAATCAGCCCCAGCATTTT.

As DNA, the CDR3 is TGTGCCAGCAGCACAGGGGGCTCGGGGACTGAAGCTTTCTTT. Its protein is CASSTGGSGTEAFF. The J gene is TRBJ1-1, the V gene TRBV7-3; the match to TRBD1 covers 9 bases. V shed 5 bases and J 5 bases; nucleotides not matched to a gene: 6. In germline, CDR1 is SGHTA, CDR2 FQGTGA. The CDR3 runs to 14 residues.

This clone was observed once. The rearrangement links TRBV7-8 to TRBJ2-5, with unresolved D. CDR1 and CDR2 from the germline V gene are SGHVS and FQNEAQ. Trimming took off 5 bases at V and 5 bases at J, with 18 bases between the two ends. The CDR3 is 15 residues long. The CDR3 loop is CASSPLPALRETQYF. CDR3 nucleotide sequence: TGTGCCAGCAGCCCCCTCCCGGCCCTCAGGGAGACCCAGTACTTC.

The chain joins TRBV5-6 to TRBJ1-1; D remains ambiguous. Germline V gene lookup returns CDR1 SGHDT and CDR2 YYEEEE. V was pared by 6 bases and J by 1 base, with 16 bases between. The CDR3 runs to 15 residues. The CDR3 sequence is CASTRAAVRNTEAFF. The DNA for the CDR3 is TGTGCCAGCACCAGAGCCGCGGTCCGGAACACTGAAGCTTTCTTT.

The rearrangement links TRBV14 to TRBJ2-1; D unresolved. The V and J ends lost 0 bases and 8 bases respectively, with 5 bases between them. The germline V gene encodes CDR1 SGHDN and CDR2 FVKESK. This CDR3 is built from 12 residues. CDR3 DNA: TGTGCCAGCAGCCAAGATAGGGATGAGCAGTTCTTC. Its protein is CASSQDRDEQFF.

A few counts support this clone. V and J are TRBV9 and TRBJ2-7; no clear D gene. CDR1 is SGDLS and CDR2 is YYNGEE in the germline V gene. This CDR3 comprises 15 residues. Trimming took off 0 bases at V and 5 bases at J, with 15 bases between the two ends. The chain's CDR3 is CASSVEALGSDEQYF. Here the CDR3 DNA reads TGTGCCAGCAGCGTAGAGGCCCTGGGGTCCGACGAGCAGTACTTC.

The CDR3 loop reads CASSPPGGINRETQYF. CDR3 DNA: TGTGCCAGCAGCCCACCGGGCGGGATTAATCGAGAGACCCAGTACTTC. V is TRBV9 and J is TRBJ2-5; TRBD2 might be the D (6 bases). This CDR3 has 16 amino acids. V lost 4 bases and J 4 bases, leaving 20 bases between the germline ends. The V gene's germline CDR1 is SGDLS and CDR2 YYNGEE.

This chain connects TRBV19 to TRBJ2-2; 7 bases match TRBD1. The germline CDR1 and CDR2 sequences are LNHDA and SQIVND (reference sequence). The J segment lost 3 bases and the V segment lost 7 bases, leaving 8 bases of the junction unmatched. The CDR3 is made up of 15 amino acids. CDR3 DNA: TGTGCCAGTAAGAATGAGGGACAGCACACCGGGGAGCTGTTTTTT. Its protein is CASKNEGQHTGELFF.